There are many counts of the clone carrying this T cell receptor (beta chain). The CDR3 has 13 amino acids. Germline CDR1 MRHNA, CDR2 SNTAGT. V lost 5 bases to trimming and J lost 3 bases, with 9 bases between them. Time point of the sample: patch test 2, 6 weeks after DPC sensitization. Sample treatment: therapeutic diphenylcyclopropenone sensitization with weekly scalp DPC. In TCRdb, the RACE reads were re-called with MiXCR into one record per CDR3 protein. The data contain more than 85,000 distinct CDR3 sequences, around 10% of them singletons. The sample belongs to a study of human T cells and chemical hapten exposure.

Here the sequenced sample was whole blood, taken in connection with sensitization to the hapten diphenylcyclopropenone (DPC). The chain carries TRBV6-4 and TRBJ2-3; D perhaps matches TRBD2 (5 bases). The TCR originated in a middle-aged man with alopecia areata. Some clones in this sample may be carry-over from other donors' samples. CDR3 bases: TGTGCCAGCAGTAACCCGGGGACAGATACGCAGTATTTT. It translates to CASSNPGTDTQYF.